This TCR beta chain was retrieved from a study of CD8 T cells in Susac syndrome. Germline trimming cut 3 bases from V and 6 bases from J; bases unmatched to any gene: 5. The germline gives CDR1 DFQATT, CDR2 SNEGSKA (reference sequence). This CDR3 has 12 amino acids. Sequencing of TCR beta drew on CD8+ and CD4+ T cells from blood. Patients with Susac syndrome fulfilled recently defined diagnostic criteria for definite or probable disease. Both CD4+ and CD8+ T cells were negatively isolated, and TEMRA cells underwent FACS enrichment. After extraction with the RNeasy kit, about 0.45 to 1 ug of the RNA was reverse transcribed using random hexamers. Across 54 Vbeta and 13 Jbeta, immunoSEQ multiplex PCR amplified TCR beta CDR3. TCRdb passed the immunoSEQ multiplex PCR reads through MiXCR, listing each CDR3 protein once. This table has about 71,000 distinct CDR3 sequences, roughly 93% appearing once.

Sequenced sample: CD4+ T cells from PBMCs. V usage is TRBV20-1 and J usage is TRBJ2-7, with TRBD1 identical over 7 bases. This receptor was identified in a human donor with Susac syndrome. In DNA, the CDR3 is TGCAGTGCTAGGCCGGGACAGTTCGAGCAGTACTTC. This encodes CSARPGQFEQYF.